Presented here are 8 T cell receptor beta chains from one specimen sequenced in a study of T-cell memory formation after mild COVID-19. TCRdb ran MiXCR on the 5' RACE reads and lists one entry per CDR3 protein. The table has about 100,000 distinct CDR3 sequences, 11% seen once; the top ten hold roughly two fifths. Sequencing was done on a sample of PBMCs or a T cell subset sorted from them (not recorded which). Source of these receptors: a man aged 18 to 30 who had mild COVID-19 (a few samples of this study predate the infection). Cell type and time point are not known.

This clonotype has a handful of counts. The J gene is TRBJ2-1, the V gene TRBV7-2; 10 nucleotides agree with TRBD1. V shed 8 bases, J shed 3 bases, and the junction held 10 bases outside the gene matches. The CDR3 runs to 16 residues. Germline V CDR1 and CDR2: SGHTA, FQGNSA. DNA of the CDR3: TGTGCCAGCGGACGAATCGGGACAGGGGTCTACAATGAGCAGTTCTTC. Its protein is CASGRIGTGVYNEQFF.

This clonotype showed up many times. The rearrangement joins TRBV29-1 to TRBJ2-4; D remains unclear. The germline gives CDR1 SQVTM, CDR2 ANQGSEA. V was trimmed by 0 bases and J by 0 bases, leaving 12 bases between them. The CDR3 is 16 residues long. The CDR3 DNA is TGCAGCGTTGAAGATAGGACCTACTTAGCCAAAAACATTCAGTACTTC. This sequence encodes CSVEDRTYLAKNIQYF.

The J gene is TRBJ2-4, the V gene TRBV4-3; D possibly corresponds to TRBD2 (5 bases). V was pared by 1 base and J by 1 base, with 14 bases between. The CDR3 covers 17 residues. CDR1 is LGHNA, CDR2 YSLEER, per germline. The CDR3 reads CASSQVAGPGAKNIQYF. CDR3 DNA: TGCGCCAGCAGCCAAGTCGCCGGACCGGGGGCCAAAAACATTCAGTACTTC.

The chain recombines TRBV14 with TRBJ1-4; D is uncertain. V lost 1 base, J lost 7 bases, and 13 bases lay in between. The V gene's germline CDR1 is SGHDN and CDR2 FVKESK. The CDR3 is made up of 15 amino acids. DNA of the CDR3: TGTGCCAGCAGCCAAGTCTTCGGGGTGACTGAAAAACTGTTTTTT. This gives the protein CASSQVFGVTEKLFF.

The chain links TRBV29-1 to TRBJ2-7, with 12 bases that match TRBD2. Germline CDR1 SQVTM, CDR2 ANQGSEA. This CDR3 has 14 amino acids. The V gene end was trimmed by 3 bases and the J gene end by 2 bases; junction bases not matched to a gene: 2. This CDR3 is CSVDSSGGAYEQYF. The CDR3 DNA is TGCAGCGTTGATTCTAGCGGGGGGGCCTACGAGCAGTACTTC.

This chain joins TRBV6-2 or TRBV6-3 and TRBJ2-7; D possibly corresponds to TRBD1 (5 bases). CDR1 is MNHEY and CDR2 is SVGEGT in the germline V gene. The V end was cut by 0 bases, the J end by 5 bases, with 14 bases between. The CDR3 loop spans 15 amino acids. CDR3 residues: CASSYSVRVAHEQYF. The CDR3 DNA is TGTGCCAGCAGTTACTCTGTCAGGGTCGCCCACGAGCAGTACTTC.

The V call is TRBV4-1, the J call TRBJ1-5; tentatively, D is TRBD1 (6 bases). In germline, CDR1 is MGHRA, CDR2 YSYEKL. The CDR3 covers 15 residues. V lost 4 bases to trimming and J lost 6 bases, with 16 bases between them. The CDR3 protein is CASSPRGGGLQPQHF. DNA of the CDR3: TGCGCCAGCAGCCCCCGAGGGGGAGGACTTCAGCCCCAGCATTTT.

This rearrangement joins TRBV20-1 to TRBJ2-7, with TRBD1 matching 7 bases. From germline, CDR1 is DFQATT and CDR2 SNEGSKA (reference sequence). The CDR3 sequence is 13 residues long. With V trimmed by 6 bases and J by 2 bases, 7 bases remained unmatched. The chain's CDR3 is CSARRGQAYEQYF. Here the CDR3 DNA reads TGCAGTGCCCGACGCGGACAGGCCTACGAGCAGTACTTC.